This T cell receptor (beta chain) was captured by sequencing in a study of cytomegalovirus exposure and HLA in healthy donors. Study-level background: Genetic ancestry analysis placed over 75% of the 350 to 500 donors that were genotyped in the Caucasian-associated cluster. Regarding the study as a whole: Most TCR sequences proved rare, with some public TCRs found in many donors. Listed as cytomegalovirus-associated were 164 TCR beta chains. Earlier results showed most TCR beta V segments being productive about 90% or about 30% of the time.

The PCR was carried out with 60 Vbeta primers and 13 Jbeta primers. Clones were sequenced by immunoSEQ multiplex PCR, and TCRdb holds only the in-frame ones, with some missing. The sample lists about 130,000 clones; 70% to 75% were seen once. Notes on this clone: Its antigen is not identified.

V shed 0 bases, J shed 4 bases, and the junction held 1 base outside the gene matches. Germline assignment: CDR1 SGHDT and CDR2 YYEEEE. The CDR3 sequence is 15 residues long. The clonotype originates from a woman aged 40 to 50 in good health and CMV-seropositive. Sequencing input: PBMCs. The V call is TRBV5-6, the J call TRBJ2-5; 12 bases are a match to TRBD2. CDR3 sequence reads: CASSLVGLAGETQYF. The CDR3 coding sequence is TGTGCCAGCAGCTTGGTGGGACTAGCGGGAGAGACCCAGTACTTC.